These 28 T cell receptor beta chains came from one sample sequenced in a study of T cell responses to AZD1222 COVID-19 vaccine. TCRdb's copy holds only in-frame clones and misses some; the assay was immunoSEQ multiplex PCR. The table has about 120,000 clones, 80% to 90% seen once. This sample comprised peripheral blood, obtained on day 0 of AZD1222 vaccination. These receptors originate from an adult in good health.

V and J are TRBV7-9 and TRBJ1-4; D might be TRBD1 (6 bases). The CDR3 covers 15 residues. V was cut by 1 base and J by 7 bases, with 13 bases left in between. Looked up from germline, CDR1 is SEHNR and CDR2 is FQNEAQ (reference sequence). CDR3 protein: CASSLEGVSGEKLFF. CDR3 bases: TGTGCCAGCAGCTTAGAGGGGGTATCGGGTGAAAAACTGTTTTTT.

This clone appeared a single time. CDR3 in amino acids: CASSRRQGQETQYF. In DNA, the CDR3 is TGTGCCAGCAGCCGGAGACAGGGCCAAGAGACCCAGTACTTC. The chain combines TRBV7-9 with TRBJ2-5; TRBD1 matches 7 bases. Per the germline V gene, CDR1 is SEHNR and CDR2 is FQNEAQ (reference sequence). The CDR3 is 14 residues long. With 5 bases clipped from V and 1 base from J, the junction kept 4 bases outside the gene matches.

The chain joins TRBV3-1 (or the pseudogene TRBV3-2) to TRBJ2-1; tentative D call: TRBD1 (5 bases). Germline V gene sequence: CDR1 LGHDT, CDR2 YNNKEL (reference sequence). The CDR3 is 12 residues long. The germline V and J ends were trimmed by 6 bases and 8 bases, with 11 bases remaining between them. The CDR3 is CASSARGYEQFF. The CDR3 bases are TGTGCCAGCAGTGCAAGGGGATATGAGCAGTTCTTC.

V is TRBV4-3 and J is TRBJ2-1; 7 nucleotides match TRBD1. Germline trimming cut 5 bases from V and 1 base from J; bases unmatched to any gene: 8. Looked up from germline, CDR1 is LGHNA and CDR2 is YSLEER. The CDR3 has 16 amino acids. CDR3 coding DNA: TGCGCCAGCAGCGGTACATCAGGGGGTTCCTACAATGAGCAGTTCTTC. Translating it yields CASSGTSGGSYNEQFF.

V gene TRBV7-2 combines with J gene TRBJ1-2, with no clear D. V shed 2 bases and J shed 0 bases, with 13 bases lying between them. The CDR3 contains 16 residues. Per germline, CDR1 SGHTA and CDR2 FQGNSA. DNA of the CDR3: TGTGCCAGCAGCTTATTTTTCGGGGAAGCTAACTATGGCTACACCTTC. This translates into CASSLFFGEANYGYTF.

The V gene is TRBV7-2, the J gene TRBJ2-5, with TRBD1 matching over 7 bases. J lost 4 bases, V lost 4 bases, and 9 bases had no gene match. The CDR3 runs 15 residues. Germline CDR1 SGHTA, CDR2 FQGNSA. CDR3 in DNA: TGTGCCAGCAGCTGGTCGGGACAGAGGGGAGAGACCCAGTACTTC. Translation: CASSWSGQRGETQYF.

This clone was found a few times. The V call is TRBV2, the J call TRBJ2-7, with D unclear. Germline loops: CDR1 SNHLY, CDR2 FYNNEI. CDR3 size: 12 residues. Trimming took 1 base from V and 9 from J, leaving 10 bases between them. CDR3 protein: CASSEGDGVQYF. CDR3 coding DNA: TGTGCCAGCAGTGAAGGCGATGGGGTGCAGTACTTC.

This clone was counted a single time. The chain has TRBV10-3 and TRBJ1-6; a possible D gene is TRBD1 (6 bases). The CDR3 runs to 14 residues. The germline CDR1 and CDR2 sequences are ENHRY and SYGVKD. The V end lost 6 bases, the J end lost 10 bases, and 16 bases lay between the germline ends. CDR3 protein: CAISALVGASPLHF. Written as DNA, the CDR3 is TGTGCCATCAGCGCACTGGTGGGGGCATCACCCCTCCACTTT.

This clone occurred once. The chain's CDR3 is CASSQAEETQYF. The CDR3 DNA is TGTGCCAGCAGCCAAGCGGAAGAGACCCAGTACTTC. The V gene is TRBV3-1 (or the pseudogene TRBV3-2), the J gene TRBJ2-5; D unclear. V was clipped by 1 base and J by 3 bases, with 3 bases between them. The germline gives CDR1 LGHDT, CDR2 YNNKEL (reference sequence). The length of the CDR3 is 12 residues.

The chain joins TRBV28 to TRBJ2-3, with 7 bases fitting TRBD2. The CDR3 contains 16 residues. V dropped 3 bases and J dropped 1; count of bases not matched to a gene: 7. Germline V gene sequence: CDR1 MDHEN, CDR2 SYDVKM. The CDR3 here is CASSLTGTKRTDTQYF. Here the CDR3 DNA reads TGTGCCAGCAGTTTGACCGGGACTAAACGCACAGATACGCAGTATTTT.

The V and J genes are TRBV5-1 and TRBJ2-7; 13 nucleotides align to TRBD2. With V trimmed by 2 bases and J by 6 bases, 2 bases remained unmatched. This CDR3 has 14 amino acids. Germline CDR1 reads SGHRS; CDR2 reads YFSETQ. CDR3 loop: CASSLGTSGVEQYF. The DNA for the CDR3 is TGCGCCAGCAGCTTAGGGACTAGCGGGGTCGAGCAGTACTTC. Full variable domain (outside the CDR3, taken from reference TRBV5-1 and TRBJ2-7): KAGVTQTPRYLIKTRGQQVTLSCSPISGHRSVSWYQQTPGQGLQFLFEYFSETQRNKGNFPGRFSGRQFSNSRSEMNVSTLELGDSALYLCASSLGTSGVEQYFGPGTRLTVT.

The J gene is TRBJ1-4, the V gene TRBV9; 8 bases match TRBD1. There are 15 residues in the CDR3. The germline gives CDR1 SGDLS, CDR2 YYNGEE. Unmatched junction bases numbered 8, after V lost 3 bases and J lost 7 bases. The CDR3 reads CASSAGTGPSEKLFF. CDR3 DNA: TGTGCCAGCAGCGCGGGGACAGGCCCTTCTGAAAAACTGTTTTTT.

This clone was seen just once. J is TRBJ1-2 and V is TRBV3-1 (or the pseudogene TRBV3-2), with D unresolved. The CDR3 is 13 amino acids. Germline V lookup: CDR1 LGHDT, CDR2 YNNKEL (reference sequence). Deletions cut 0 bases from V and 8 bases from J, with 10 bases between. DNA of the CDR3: TGTGCCAGCAGCCAAGAATCGCTAAGGGGCTACACCTTC. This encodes CASSQESLRGYTF.

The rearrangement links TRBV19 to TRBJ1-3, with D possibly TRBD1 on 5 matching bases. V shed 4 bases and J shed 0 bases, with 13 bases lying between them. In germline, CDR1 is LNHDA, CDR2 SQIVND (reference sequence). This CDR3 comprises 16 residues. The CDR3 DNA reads TGTGCCAGTAGTACTCCGACAGCCAACTCTGGAAACACCATATATTTT. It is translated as CASSTPTANSGNTIYF.

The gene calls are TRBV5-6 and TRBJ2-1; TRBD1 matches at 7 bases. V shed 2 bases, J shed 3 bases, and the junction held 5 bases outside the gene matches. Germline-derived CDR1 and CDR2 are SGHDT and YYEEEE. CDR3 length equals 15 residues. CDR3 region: CASSFRGIIYNEQFF. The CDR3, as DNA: TGTGCCAGCAGCTTCAGGGGGATTATCTACAATGAGCAGTTCTTC.

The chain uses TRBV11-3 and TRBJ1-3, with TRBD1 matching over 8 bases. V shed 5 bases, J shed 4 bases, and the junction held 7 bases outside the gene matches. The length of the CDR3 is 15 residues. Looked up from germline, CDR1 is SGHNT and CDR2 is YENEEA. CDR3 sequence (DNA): TGTGCCAGCAGCCCGTGGACAGGGAACGGAAACACCATATATTTT. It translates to CASSPWTGNGNTIYF.

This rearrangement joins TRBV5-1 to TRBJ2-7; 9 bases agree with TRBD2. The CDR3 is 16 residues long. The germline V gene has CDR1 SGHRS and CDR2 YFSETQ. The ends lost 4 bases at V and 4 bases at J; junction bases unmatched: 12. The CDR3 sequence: CASSVGAGGQDYEQYF. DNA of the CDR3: TGCGCCAGCAGCGTGGGAGCGGGGGGCCAGGATTACGAGCAGTACTTC.

CDR3 nucleotides: TGTGCCAGCAGCTTGCGTGAAGCTTTCTTT. Its protein is CASSLREAFF. This rearrangement joins TRBV7-9 to TRBJ1-1; the D is unclear. The ends were cut back, 3 bases at V and 7 bases at J, with 3 bases in the middle. The CDR3 spans 10 residues. In germline, CDR1 is SEHNR, CDR2 FQNEAQ (reference sequence). Drawing the rest from reference TRBV7-9 and TRBJ1-1, the complete variable domain is DTGVSQNPRHKITKRGQNVTFRCDPISEHNRLYWYRQTLGQGPEFLTYFQNEAQLEKSRLLSDRFSAERPKGSFSTLEIQRTEQGDSAMYLCASSLREAFFGQGTRLTVV.

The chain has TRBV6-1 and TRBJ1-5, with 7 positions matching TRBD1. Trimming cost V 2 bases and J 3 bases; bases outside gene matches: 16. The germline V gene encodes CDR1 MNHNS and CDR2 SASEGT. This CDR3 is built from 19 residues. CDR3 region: CASSELATGSSSINQPQHF. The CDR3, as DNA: TGTGCCAGCAGTGAACTAGCGACAGGGTCATCCTCCATCAATCAGCCCCAGCATTTT.

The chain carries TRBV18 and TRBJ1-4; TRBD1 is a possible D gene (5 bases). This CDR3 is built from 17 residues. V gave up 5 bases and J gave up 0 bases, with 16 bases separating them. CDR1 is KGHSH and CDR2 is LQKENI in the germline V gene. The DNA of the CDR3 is TGTGCCAGCTCAGCTGTCCGGACACTTGCAACTAATGAAAAACTGTTTTTT. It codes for CASSAVRTLATNEKLFF.

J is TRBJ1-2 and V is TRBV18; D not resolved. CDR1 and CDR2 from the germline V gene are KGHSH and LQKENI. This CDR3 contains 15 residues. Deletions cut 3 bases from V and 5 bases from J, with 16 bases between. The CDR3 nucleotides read TGTGCCAGCTCACCCAACACAGAGATTTTATATGGCTACACCTTC. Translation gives CASSPNTEILYGYTF.

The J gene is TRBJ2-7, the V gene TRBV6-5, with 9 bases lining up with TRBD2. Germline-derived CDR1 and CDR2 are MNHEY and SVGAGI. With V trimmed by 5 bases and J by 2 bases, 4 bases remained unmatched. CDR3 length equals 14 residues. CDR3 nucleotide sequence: TGTGCCAGCAGTCCAGCGGGGGGAACCTACGAGCAGTACTTC. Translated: CASSPAGGTYEQYF.

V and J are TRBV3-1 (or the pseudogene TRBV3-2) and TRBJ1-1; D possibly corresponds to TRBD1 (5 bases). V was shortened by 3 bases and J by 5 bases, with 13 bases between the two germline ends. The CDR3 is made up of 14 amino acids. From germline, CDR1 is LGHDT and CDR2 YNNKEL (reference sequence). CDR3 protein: CASSQHRGGTEAFF. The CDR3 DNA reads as TGTGCCAGCAGCCAGCACCGGGGGGGTACTGAAGCTTTCTTT.

The CDR3 reads CASSFSDPTNEKLFF. The CDR3 nucleotides read TGTGCCAGCAGCTTTAGTGATCCAACTAATGAAAAACTGTTTTTT. The V and J genes are TRBV7-3 and TRBJ1-4; no clear D. Trimming shortened V by 3 bases and J by 0 bases, and 8 bases separated the two germline ends. Germline CDR1 reads SGHTA; CDR2 reads FQGTGA. The CDR3 has 15 residues.

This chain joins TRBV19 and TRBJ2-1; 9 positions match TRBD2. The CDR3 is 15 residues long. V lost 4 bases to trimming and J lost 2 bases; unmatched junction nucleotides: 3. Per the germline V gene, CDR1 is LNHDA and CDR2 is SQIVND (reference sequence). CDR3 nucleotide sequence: TGTGCCAGTAGTACCGGACTAGCGCCCTACAATGAGCAGTTCTTC. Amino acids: CASSTGLAPYNEQFF.

The CDR3: CASSQPRGQADNSPLHF. In DNA form, the CDR3 reads TGCGCCAGCAGCCAACCAAGGGGGCAGGCAGATAATTCACCCCTCCACTTT. The chain links TRBV4-1 to TRBJ1-6, with TRBD1 matching 7 bases. The CDR3 sequence is 17 residues long. Germline assignment: CDR1 MGHRA and CDR2 YSYEKL. The junction had 9 bases not matched to a gene; V was cut back by 2 bases and J by 5 bases.

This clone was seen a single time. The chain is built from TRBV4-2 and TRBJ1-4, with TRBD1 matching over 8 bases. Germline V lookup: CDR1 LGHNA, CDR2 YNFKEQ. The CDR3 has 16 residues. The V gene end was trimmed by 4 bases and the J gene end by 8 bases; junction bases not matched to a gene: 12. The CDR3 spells CASSLGEGQGFEKLFF. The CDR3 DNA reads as TGTGCCAGCAGCCTTGGGGAAGGACAGGGCTTCGAAAAACTGTTTTTT.

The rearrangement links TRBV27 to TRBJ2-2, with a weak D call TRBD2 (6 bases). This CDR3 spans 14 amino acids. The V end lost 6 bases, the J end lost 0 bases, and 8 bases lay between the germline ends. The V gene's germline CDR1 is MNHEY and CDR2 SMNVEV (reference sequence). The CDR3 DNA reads TGTGCCAGCAGGGGAGGAACGAACACCGGGGAGCTGTTTTTT. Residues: CASRGGTNTGELFF.